A selection of T cell receptor beta chains follows, all from one sample in a study of T-cell reconstitution after alpha-beta-depleted transplantation in children. Each CDR3 protein gets one entry after TCRdb re-called the PCR reads with MiXCR. The sample holds approximately 500,000 distinct CDR3 sequences, about a quarter seen once. The sample consisted of PBMCs, taken before TCRalphabeta/CD19-depleted stem cell transplant. Receptors originate from a boy in the first two years of life with Wiskott-Aldrich syndrome, due to receive a stem cell transplant. Both conserved end residues are part of each CDR3. The listing skips clone size in some rows; elsewhere it reads once, few, many or a size class.

j_call v_call clone_size cdr3_aa
TRBJ2-3 TRBV20-1 NA CSARDITSGTDTQYF
TRBJ2-5 TRBV24-1 few CATSDHNRGQETQYF
TRBJ2-3 TRBV21-1 few CASSKLDGKTDTQYF
TRBJ2-1 TRBV3-1 NA CASSKRSSPGSSEQFF
TRBJ2-1 TRBV5-1 few CASQSGSSNEQFF
TRBJ2-5 TRBV20-1 NA CSASSPSGVQETQYF
TRBJ2-1 TRBV20-1 NA CSARALKWGSFF
TRBJ1-5 TRBV20-1 few CSARFEGDQPQHF
TRBJ2-1 TRBV12-3/TRBV12-4 NA CASSFTRVWEQFF
TRBJ1-3 TRBV9 few CASSVARDSSSGNTIYF
TRBJ2-2 TRBV27 NA CASGVLRGIGNTGELFF
TRBJ2-1 TRBV7-2 NA CASRLTGTLSYNEQFF
TRBJ2-5 TRBV10-2 NA CASRVVLAGVRETQYF
TRBJ1-1 TRBV6-4 NA CASSAGQGGNTEAFF
TRBJ2-2 TRBV12-3/TRBV12-4 NA CASSSDRWNTGELFF
TRBJ1-3 TRBV6-1 NA CASRGQGRNTIYF
TRBJ1-6 TRBV10-3 NA CAISEVGNSPLHF
TRBJ2-3 TRBV5-4 few CASSLDRAQADTQYF
TRBJ2-1 TRBV5-4 NA CASSFGTVNEQFF
TRBJ2-5 TRBV5-1 NA CASRVQAGGPAQETQYF
TRBJ2-1 TRBV5-1 NA CASSGGWGEGNWNEQFF
TRBJ2-7 TRBV10-3 NA CAIRPGQSHEQYF
TRBJ2-7 TRBV27 NA CASKRAGISEQYF
TRBJ2-2 TRBV6-1 few CASSGVKAGANTGELFF